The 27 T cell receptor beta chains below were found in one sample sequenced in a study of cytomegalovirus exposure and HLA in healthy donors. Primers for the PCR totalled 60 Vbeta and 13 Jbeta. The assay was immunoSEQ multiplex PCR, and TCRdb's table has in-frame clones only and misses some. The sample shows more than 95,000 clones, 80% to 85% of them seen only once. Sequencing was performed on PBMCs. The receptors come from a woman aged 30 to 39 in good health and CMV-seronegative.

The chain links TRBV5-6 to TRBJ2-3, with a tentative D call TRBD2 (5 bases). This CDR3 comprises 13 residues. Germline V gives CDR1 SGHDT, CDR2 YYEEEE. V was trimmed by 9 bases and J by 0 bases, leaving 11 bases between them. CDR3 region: CATRRISTDTQYF. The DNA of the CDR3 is TGTGCCACCCGGAGGATTAGCACAGATACGCAGTATTTT.

The CDR3 nucleotides are TGTGCCACCAGCAGAGGGGCGGGACAGGGCTACAATGAGCAGTTCTTC. Amino acid sequence: CATSRGAGQGYNEQFF. J is TRBJ2-1 and V is TRBV15, with 9 bases fitting TRBD1. Per germline, CDR1 LNHNV and CDR2 YYDKDF (reference sequence). The CDR3 is 16 amino acids. V trimming: 1 base; J trimming: 3 bases; junction bases outside the gene matches: 4.

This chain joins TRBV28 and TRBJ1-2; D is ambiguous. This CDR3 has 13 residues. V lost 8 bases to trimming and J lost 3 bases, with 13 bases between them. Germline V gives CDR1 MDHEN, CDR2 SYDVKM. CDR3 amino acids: CASVKSGYYGYTF. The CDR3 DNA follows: TGTGCCAGCGTAAAATCCGGGTACTATGGCTACACCTTC.

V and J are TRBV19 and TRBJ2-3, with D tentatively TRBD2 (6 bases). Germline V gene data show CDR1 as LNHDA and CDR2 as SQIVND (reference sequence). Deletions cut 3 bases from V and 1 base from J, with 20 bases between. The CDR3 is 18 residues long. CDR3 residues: CASSILSGSDVGTDTQYF. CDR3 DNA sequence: TGTGCCAGTAGTATTTTGTCCGGGAGTGATGTGGGCACAGATACGCAGTATTTT. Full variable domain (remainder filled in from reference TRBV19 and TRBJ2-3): DGGITQSPKYLFRKEGQNVTLSCEQNLNHDAMYWYRQDPGQGLRLIYYSQIVNDFQKGDIAEGYSVSREKKESFPLTVTSAQKNPTAFYLCASSILSGSDVGTDTQYFGPGTRLTVL.

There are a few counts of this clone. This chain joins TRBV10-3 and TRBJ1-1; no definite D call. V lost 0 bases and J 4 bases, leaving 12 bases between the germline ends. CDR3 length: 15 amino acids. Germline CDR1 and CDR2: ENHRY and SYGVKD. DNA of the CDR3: TGTGCCATCAGTGAGTCCCCGTGGTCGGGCACTGAAGCTTTCTTT. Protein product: CAISESPWSGTEAFF.

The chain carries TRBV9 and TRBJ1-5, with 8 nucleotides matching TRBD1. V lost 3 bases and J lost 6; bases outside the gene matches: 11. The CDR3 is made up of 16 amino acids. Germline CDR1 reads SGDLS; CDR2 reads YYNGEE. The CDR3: CASSAQKKTGAQPQHF. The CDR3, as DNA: TGTGCCAGCAGCGCCCAAAAGAAGACAGGGGCTCAGCCCCAGCATTTT.

The CDR3 DNA follows: TGTGCCAGCAGTTTATCCGTGGGGGGGCCTGGAAACACCATATATTTT. Translated, it gives CASSLSVGGPGNTIYF. The chain recombines TRBV27 with TRBJ1-3, with D possibly being TRBD1 (6 bases). V was trimmed by 0 bases and J by 2 bases, leaving 11 bases between them. The CDR3 consists of 16 residues. Per the germline V gene, CDR1 is MNHEY and CDR2 is SMNVEV (reference sequence).

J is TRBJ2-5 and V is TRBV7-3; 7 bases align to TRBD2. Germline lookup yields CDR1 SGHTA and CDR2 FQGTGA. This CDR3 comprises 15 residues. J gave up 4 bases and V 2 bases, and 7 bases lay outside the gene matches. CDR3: CASSLDGRAGETQYF. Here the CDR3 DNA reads TGTGCCAGCAGCTTAGATGGGAGGGCCGGAGAGACCCAGTACTTC. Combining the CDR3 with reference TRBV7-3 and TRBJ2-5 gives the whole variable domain GAGVSQTPSNKVTEKGKYVELRCDPISGHTALYWYRQSLGQGPEFLIYFQGTGAADDSGLPNDRFFAVRPEGSVSTLKIQRTERGDSAVYLCASSLDGRAGETQYFGPGTRLLVL.

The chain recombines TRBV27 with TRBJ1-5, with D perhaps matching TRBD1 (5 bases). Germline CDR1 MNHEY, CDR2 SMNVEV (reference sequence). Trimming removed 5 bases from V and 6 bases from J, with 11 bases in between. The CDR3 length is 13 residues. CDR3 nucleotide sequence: TGTGCCAGCAGTCTCAGGGACTTTCAGCCCCAGCATTTT. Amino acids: CASSLRDFQPQHF.

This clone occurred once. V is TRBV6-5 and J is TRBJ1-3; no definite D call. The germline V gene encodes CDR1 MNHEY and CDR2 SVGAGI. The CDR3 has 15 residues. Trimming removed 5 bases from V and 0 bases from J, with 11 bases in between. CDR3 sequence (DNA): TGTGCCAGCAGTCCCCTGCGCGACTCTGGAAACACCATATATTTT. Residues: CASSPLRDSGNTIYF.

The CDR3 reads CASSIGGQGTHEQFF. CDR3 DNA sequence: TGTGCCAGCAGTATCGGGGGACAGGGGACCCATGAGCAGTTCTTC. V is TRBV25-1 and J is TRBJ2-1; the match to TRBD1 covers 10 bases. The CDR3 loop spans 15 amino acids. Germline V lookup: CDR1 MGHDK, CDR2 SYGVNS. The V and J ends lost 5 bases and 8 bases, in that order; junction bases with no gene match: 9. The whole variable domain, filled in from reference TRBV25-1 and TRBJ2-1, reads EADIYQTPRYLVIGTGKKITLECSQTMGHDKMYWYQQDPGMELHLIHYSYGVNSTEKGDLSSESTVSRIRTEHFPLTLESARPSHTSQYLCASSIGGQGTHEQFFGPGTRLTVL.

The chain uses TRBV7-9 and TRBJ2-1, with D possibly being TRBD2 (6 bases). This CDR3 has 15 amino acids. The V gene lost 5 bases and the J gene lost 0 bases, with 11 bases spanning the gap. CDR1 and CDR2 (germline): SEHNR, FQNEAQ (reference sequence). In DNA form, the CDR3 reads TGTGCCAGCAGCAGGAGCGGGCTCTCCTACAATGAGCAGTTCTTC. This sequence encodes CASSRSGLSYNEQFF.

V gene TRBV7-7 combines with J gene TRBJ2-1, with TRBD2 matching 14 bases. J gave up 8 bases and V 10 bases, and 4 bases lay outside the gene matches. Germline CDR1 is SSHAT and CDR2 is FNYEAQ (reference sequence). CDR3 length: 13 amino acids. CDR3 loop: CATGTSGSDEQFF. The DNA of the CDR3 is TGTGCCACCGGGACTAGCGGGAGCGATGAGCAGTTCTTC.

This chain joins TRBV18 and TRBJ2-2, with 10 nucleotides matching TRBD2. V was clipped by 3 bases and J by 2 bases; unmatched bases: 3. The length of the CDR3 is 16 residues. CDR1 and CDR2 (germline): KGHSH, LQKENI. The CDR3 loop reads CASSPGLASNTGELFF. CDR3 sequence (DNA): TGTGCCAGCTCACCGGGACTAGCGTCAAACACCGGGGAGCTGTTTTTT.

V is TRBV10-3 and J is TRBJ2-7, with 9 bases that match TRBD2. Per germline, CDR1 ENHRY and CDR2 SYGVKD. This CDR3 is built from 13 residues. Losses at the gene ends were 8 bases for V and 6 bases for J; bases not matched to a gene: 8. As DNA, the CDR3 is TGTGCCATCGAATCTAGCGGGACCCGCGAGCAGTACTTC. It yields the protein CAIESSGTREQYF.

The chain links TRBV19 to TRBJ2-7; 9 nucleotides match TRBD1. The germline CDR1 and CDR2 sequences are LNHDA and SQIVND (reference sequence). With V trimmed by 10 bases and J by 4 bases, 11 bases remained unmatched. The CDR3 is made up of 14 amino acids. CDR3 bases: TGTGCCACCGCTGAGGCGGGACAGGGATACGAGCAGTACTTC. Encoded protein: CATAEAGQGYEQYF.

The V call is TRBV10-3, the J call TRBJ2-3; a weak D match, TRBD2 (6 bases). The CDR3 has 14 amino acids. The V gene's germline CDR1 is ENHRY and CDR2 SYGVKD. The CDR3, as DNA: TGTGCGACCGGCGCGGTGGAGGGCCCAGATACGCAGTATTTT. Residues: CATGAVEGPDTQYF.

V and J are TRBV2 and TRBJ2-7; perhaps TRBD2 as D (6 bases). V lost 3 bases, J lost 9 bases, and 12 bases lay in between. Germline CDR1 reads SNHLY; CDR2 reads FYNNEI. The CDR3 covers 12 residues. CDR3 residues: CASSDTRGGQYF. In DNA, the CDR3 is TGTGCCAGCAGTGACACCCGGGGAGGGCAGTACTTC.

For the CDR3, the DNA is TGTGCCAGCTCAACAGAGACGAACACTGAAGCTTTCTTT. Protein product: CASSTETNTEAFF. J is TRBJ1-1 and V is TRBV18; the D is unclear. Germline V gene sequence: CDR1 KGHSH, CDR2 LQKENI. The CDR3 is 13 residues long. Trimming pared 5 bases from V and 1 base from J, leaving 8 bases between.

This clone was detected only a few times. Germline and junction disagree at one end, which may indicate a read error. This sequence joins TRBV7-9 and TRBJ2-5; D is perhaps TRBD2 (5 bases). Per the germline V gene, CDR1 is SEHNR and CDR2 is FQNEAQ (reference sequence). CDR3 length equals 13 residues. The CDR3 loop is CSSSYLAVETQYF. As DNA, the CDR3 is TGTTCCAGCAGTTATCTAGCAGTAGAGACCCAGTACTTC.

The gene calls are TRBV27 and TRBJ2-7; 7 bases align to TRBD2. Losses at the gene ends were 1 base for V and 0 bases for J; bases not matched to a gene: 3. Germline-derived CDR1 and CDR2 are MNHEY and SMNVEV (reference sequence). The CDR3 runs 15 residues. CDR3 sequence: CASSLLGGPSYEQYF. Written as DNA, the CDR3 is TGTGCCAGCAGTTTATTGGGAGGGCCCTCCTACGAGCAGTACTTC.

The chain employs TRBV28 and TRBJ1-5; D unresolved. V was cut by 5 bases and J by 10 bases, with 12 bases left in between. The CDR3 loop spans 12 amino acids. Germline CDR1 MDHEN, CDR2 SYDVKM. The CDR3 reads CASSPLLGPQHF. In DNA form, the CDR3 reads TGTGCCAGCAGTCCCCTACTAGGTCCCCAGCATTTT.

The CDR3 is CASRGTPTNEKLFF. The CDR3 DNA is TGCGCCAGCAGGGGGACACCAACTAATGAAAAACTGTTTTTT. V and J are TRBV10-2 and TRBJ1-4; tentatively, D is TRBD1 (6 bases). This CDR3 is 14 amino acids long. Trimming removed 6 bases from V and 0 bases from J, with 8 bases in between. Germline V gene sequence: CDR1 WSHSY, CDR2 SAAADI.

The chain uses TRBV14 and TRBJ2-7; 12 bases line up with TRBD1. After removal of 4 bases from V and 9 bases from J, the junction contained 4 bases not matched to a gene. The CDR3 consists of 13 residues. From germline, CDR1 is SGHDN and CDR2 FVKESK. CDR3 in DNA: TGTGCCAGCAGCCCGGGACAGGGGGCGCGGCAGTACTTC. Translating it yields CASSPGQGARQYF.

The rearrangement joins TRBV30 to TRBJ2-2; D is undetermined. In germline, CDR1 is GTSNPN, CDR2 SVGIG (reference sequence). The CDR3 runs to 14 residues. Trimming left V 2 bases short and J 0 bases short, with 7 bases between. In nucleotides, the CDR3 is TGTGCCTGGAGTATGCGGTCGAACACCGGGGAGCTGTTTTTT. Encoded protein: CAWSMRSNTGELFF.

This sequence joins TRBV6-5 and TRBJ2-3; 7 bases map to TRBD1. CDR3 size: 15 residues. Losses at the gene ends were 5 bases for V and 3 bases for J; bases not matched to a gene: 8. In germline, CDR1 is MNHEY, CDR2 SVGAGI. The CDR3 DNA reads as TGTGCCAGCAGTAACCAGGGGGTAGAGACAGATACGCAGTATTTT. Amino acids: CASSNQGVETDTQYF.

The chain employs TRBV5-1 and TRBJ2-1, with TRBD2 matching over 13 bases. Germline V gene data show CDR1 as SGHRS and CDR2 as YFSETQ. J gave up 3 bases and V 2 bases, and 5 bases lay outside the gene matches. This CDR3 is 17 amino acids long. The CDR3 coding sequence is TGCGCCAGCAGCTTCCGGACTAGCGGGAGTATCTACAATGAGCAGTTCTTC. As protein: CASSFRTSGSIYNEQFF. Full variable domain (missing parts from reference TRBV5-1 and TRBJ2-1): KAGVTQTPRYLIKTRGQQVTLSCSPISGHRSVSWYQQTPGQGLQFLFEYFSETQRNKGNFPGRFSGRQFSNSRSEMNVSTLELGDSALYLCASSFRTSGSIYNEQFFGPGTRLTVL.